The clone carrying this TCR beta chain was recorded a few times. Antigen unknown. The entry originates in a study of beta chain features in type 1 diabetes. Whole-study findings and limits: Because the template was cDNA, high-expressing cells might be over-represented. Shorter TCRB CDR3s, moderately but significantly so, were found in Type 1 diabetes patients in all four CD4+ subsets.

All of the isolated RNA was reverse transcribed, so expressed TCRB transcripts were sequenced. Data came from immunoSEQ multiplex PCR; TCRdb stores just in-frame clones and leaves some out. The sample carries 9,400 or so clones, around three quarters recorded once. The ends were cut back, 2 bases at V and 0 bases at J, with 12 bases in the middle. CDR3 length: 15 residues. Germline CDR1 is GTSNPN and CDR2 is SVGIG (reference sequence). This chain links TRBV30 with TRBJ2-3; D is unresolved. This clonotype was obtained from a woman in her late teens or twenties in good health. The specimen sequenced was Tregs from blood. CDR3 residues: CAWSLGGTSTDTQYF. In DNA form, the CDR3 reads TGTGCCTGGAGTCTAGGCGGTACTAGCACAGATACGCAGTATTTT. The full variable domain, completed using reference TRBV30 and TRBJ2-3, is SQTIHQWPATLVQPVGSPLSLECTVEGTSNPNLYWYRQAAGRGLQLLFYSVGIGQISSEVPQNLSASRPQDRQFILSSKKLLLSDSGFYLCAWSLGGTSTDTQYFGPGTRLTVL.